Following are 20 T cell receptor beta chains from one sample sequenced in a study of blood T cell repertoires in COVID-19 (dated by TCRdb to about 2020). Library method: the immunoSEQ multiplex PCR assay. TCRdb holds this immuneACCESS table with in-frame rearrangements only. Some clones are missing; in checked studies, unresolved V genes explain under half, and the rest has no known cause. Within this sample are under 200,000 clones, with roughly 80% of them counted one time only. Jointly, the top ten make up around 5.4% of the sample. What was sequenced was peripheral blood. The receptors derive from a woman in her thirties or forties with COVID-19, enrolled during active disease.

In its sample, this clone was seen once. The CDR3 here is CASSQETWTAAGGANVLTF. The CDR3 region has the DNA TGTGCCAGCAGCCAGGAGACTTGGACGGCCGCGGGGGGGGCCAACGTCCTGACTTTC. The J gene is TRBJ2-6, the V gene TRBV3-1 (or the pseudogene TRBV3-2); D is perhaps TRBD2 (6 bases). V was cut by 3 bases and J by 4 bases, with 22 bases left in between. Per the germline V gene, CDR1 is LGHDT and CDR2 is YNNKEL (reference sequence). The CDR3 is 19 residues long.

J is TRBJ2-5 and V is TRBV9; 8 nucleotides agree with TRBD2. The CDR3 length is 16 residues. The germline gives CDR1 SGDLS, CDR2 YYNGEE. V lost 1 base to trimming and J lost 5 bases; unmatched junction nucleotides: 10. Here the CDR3 reads CASSVQAGASGETQYF. In DNA, the CDR3 is TGTGCCAGCAGCGTACAAGCGGGGGCCTCGGGGGAGACCCAGTACTTC.

The V and J genes are TRBV7-2 and TRBJ2-3; perhaps TRBD2 as D (6 bases). The V end was cut by 1 base, the J end by 2 bases, with 16 bases between. Germline CDR1 and CDR2: SGHTA and FQGNSA. The CDR3 loop spans 17 amino acids. The CDR3 reads CASSLGTGSWSTDTQYF. The CDR3 DNA is TGTGCCAGCAGCTTAGGTACCGGGAGTTGGTCCACAGATACGCAGTATTTT.

J is TRBJ2-1 and V is TRBV11-2; D is possibly TRBD2 (5 bases). From germline, CDR1 is SGHAT and CDR2 FQNNGV. This CDR3 contains 12 residues. Trimming took 0 bases from V and 9 from J, leaving 6 bases between them. CDR3 DNA: TGTGCCAGCAGCTTAGATGAGGGTGAGCAGTTCTTC. Translated: CASSLDEGEQFF.

The gene calls are TRBV27 and TRBJ1-2; no firm D call. Per germline, CDR1 MNHEY and CDR2 SMNVEV (reference sequence). The CDR3 runs to 14 residues. The V end was cut by 6 bases, the J end by 3 bases, with 14 bases between. This chain's CDR3 is CASRPDGADYGYTF. The CDR3 region has the DNA TGTGCCAGCAGGCCGGACGGAGCGGACTATGGCTACACCTTC.

J is TRBJ2-7 and V is TRBV2, with D hard to call. Germline V gene sequence: CDR1 SNHLY, CDR2 FYNNEI. With 7 bases removed from V and 2 bases from J, the gap between germline ends came to 9 bases. The CDR3 loop spans 12 amino acids. The CDR3 region is CASIPETYEQYF. As DNA, the CDR3 is TGTGCCAGCATACCCGAGACCTACGAGCAGTACTTC.

This rearrangement joins TRBV7-2 to TRBJ2-3; no firm D call. The CDR3 extends over 15 amino acids. The V and J ends lost 2 bases and 5 bases respectively, with 14 bases between them. Germline V gives CDR1 SGHTA, CDR2 FQGNSA. In DNA, the CDR3 is TGTGCCAGCAGCTTAAACGTTGAGTTCGGAGATACGCAGTATTTT. Translating it yields CASSLNVEFGDTQYF.

V and J are TRBV6-5 and TRBJ2-7; 7 bases are a match to TRBD2. The CDR3 has 14 amino acids. Germline V lookup: CDR1 MNHEY, CDR2 SVGAGI. V trimming: 2 bases; J trimming: 1 base; junction bases outside the gene matches: 2. In DNA, the CDR3 is TGTGCCAGCAGTTACAACGGGGGGTCCTACGAGCAGTACTTC. Residues: CASSYNGGSYEQYF.

J is TRBJ2-3 and V is TRBV7-8; TRBD2 aligns across 8 bases. CDR3 size: 16 residues. Germline CDR1 SGHVS, CDR2 FQNEAQ. J lost 14 bases, V lost 3 bases, and 19 bases had no gene match. The CDR3 nucleotides read TGTGCCAGCAGCTTCGGGGGCAATCCGGGACTAGGAGTTGGGTATTTT. This encodes CASSFGGNPGLGVGYF.

This clone was detected a few times. The chain recombines TRBV19 with TRBJ1-5, with D maybe TRBD1 (5 bases). The CDR3 covers 16 residues. The germline CDR1 and CDR2 sequences are LNHDA and SQIVND (reference sequence). Trimming removed 7 bases at V and 0 bases at J, with 16 bases between. As DNA, the CDR3 is TGTGCCAGTACAGCACCCTTCGACAGTAGCAATCAGCCCCAGCATTTT. Protein sequence: CASTAPFDSSNQPQHF.

The chain couples TRBV29-1 to TRBJ2-2, with D possibly TRBD2 on 5 matching bases. The germline V and J ends were trimmed by 6 bases and 5 bases, with 13 bases remaining between them. The germline V gene encodes CDR1 SQVTM and CDR2 ANQGSEA. This CDR3 contains 13 residues. CDR3 residues: CSVSSGITGELFF. In nucleotides, the CDR3 is TGCAGCGTGTCCAGCGGAATTACCGGGGAGCTGTTTTTT.

This clone was counted only a few times. The chain uses TRBV4-3 and TRBJ2-7; D is undetermined. V dropped 0 bases and J dropped 5 bases, with 8 bases sitting between them. Germline V CDR1 and CDR2: LGHNA, YSLEER. CDR3 size: 13 residues. CDR3: CASSQEGWDEQYF. CDR3 nucleotides: TGCGCCAGCAGCCAAGAGGGCTGGGACGAGCAGTACTTC.

This clone was recorded at least ten times. The chain is built from TRBV3-1 (or the pseudogene TRBV3-2) and TRBJ2-2, with 12 nucleotides matching TRBD2. This CDR3 contains 17 residues. Trimming at V came to 1 base and at J to 5 bases, leaving 5 bases not matched to a gene. Germline V gene lookup returns CDR1 LGHDT and CDR2 YNNKEL (reference sequence). CDR3 DNA: TGTGCCAGCAGCCAAGTCCCTAGCGGGGGGGTAACCGGGGAGCTGTTTTTT. Protein: CASSQVPSGGVTGELFF.

The genes are TRBV14 and TRBJ1-6, with a weak D call TRBD1 (5 bases). In germline, CDR1 is SGHDN, CDR2 FVKESK. The CDR3 is made up of 15 amino acids. V was clipped by 4 bases and J by 4 bases, with 11 bases between them. The CDR3 spells CASSPSTEYNSPLHF. The DNA of the CDR3 is TGTGCCAGCAGCCCTTCGACAGAGTATAATTCACCCCTCCACTTT.

This clone was recorded a few times. The CDR3 nucleotides are TGTGCCAGCAGCTTGGTTTCCCAAACCTACGAGCAGTACTTC. Translating gives CASSLVSQTYEQYF. The rearrangement uses TRBV5-4 and TRBJ2-7; D is unresolved. The V and J ends lost 0 bases and 2 bases respectively, with 9 bases between them. Looked up from germline, CDR1 is SGHNT and CDR2 is YYREEE (reference sequence). The CDR3 sequence is 14 residues long.

The V and J genes are TRBV7-9 and TRBJ2-6; a weak D match, TRBD1 (5 bases). Germline values: CDR1 SEHNR, CDR2 FQNEAQ (reference sequence). The ends were cut back, 5 bases at V and 1 base at J, with 15 bases in the middle. The CDR3 covers 17 residues. The CDR3 sequence: CASSPAGSISGANVLTF. CDR3 nucleotide sequence: TGTGCCAGCAGCCCCGCAGGGTCTATTTCTGGGGCCAACGTCCTGACTTTC.

The chain couples TRBV10-3 to TRBJ1-2, with D possibly being TRBD1 (5 bases). The ends were cut back, 9 bases at V and 4 bases at J, with 18 bases in the middle. Germline CDR1 ENHRY, CDR2 SYGVKD. There are 14 residues in the CDR3. The CDR3 nucleotides read TGTGCCATTTATAGACAGCCGCCCCTCTATGGCTACACCTTC. It is translated as CAIYRQPPLYGYTF.

J is TRBJ2-7 and V is TRBV11-1; TRBD1 agrees at 7 bases. The CDR3 runs 13 residues. V shed 4 bases, J shed 4 bases, and the junction held 4 bases outside the gene matches. Germline CDR1 SGHAT, CDR2 FQDESV (reference sequence). DNA of the CDR3: TGTGCCAGCAGCTCCCTACAGGGGTACGAGCAGTACTTC. This translates into CASSSLQGYEQYF.

This sequence joins TRBV12-3 or TRBV12-4 and TRBJ2-1; D is unresolved. The V end lost 6 bases, the J end lost 1 base, and 7 bases lay between the germline ends. The CDR3 has 13 residues. The CDR3 region has the DNA TGTGCCAGCAGCCCGGTGTCCTACAATGAGCAGTTCTTC. Translating it yields CASSPVSYNEQFF.

This clone was recorded a few times. The chain employs TRBV19 and TRBJ2-7; 7 nucleotides agree with TRBD1. The germline CDR1 and CDR2 sequences are LNHDA and SQIVND (reference sequence). The V segment lost 5 bases and the J segment 2 bases; nucleotides outside the gene matches: 3. The length of the CDR3 is 13 residues. CDR3 DNA sequence: TGTGCCAGTAGTTCGACAGGGACCTACGAGCAGTACTTC. Its protein is CASSSTGTYEQYF.